Below, 19 T cell receptor beta chains from the same sample are listed, as sequenced in a study of blood T cell repertoires in COVID-19. Repertoires were generated with immunoSEQ multiplex PCR, while TCRdb's copy carries only in-frame clones and drops some. This table has approximately 330,000 clones, approximately 88% appearing once. The material sequenced was peripheral blood. These TCRs come from a woman in her fifties or sixties with active or convalescent COVID-19.

A single count supports this clone. The rearrangement joins TRBV7-6 to TRBJ1-3; D possibly corresponds to TRBD1 (6 bases). Germline assignment: CDR1 SGHVS and CDR2 FNYEAQ. Trimming cost V 5 bases and J 0 bases, with 14 bases left between them. This CDR3 spans 16 amino acids. Here the CDR3 DNA reads TGTGCCAGCAGCCTCACGGACAGCTCCTCTGGAAACACCATATATTTT. Translation gives CASSLTDSSSGNTIYF.

The rearrangement links TRBV6-5 to TRBJ1-2; perhaps TRBD1 as D (6 bases). Trimming shortened V by 4 bases and J by 5 bases, and 20 bases separated the two germline ends. Germline loops: CDR1 MNHEY, CDR2 SVGAGI. The CDR3 totals 16 residues. CDR3 residues: CASSSRTASRGYGYTF. For the CDR3, the DNA is TGTGCCAGCAGTTCACGGACAGCCTCACGGGGATATGGCTACACCTTC.

CDR3 DNA sequence: TGTGCCAGCAGCCCAAACCAGGGGACAGCAGATACGCAGTATTTT. This codes for CASSPNQGTADTQYF. The chain links TRBV7-2 to TRBJ2-3; 7 nucleotides agree with TRBD1. Unmatched junction bases numbered 9, after V lost 5 bases and J lost 4 bases. The CDR3 extends over 15 amino acids. In germline, CDR1 is SGHTA, CDR2 FQGNSA.

This chain joins TRBV13 and TRBJ2-5; possibly TRBD2 for D (7 bases). The CDR3 runs to 14 residues. The V end lost 4 bases, the J end lost 9 bases, and 18 bases lay between the germline ends. Germline loops: CDR1 PRHDT, CDR2 FYEKMQ (reference sequence). CDR3 coding DNA: TGTGCCAGCAGCTCGTCGGAGGGGGGGGCGCCCCAGTACTTC. Translating it yields CASSSSEGGAPQYF.

The gene calls are TRBV18 and TRBJ1-2; D not resolved. Germline V gene lookup returns CDR1 KGHSH and CDR2 LQKENI. V was trimmed by 2 bases and J by 8 bases, leaving 21 bases between them. The length of the CDR3 is 16 residues. The chain's CDR3 is CASSPFVSHPPGGYTF. Written as DNA, the CDR3 is TGTGCCAGCTCACCATTCGTCAGCCACCCGCCGGGAGGCTACACCTTC.

The rearrangement links TRBV30 to TRBJ1-2; tentatively, D is TRBD1 (5 bases). This CDR3 has 15 residues. Trimming took 0 bases from V and 5 from J, leaving 16 bases between them. The germline V gene has CDR1 GTSNPN and CDR2 SVGIG (reference sequence). CDR3 in amino acids: CAWSVPDSKGYGYTF. CDR3 DNA sequence: TGTGCCTGGAGTGTCCCCGATTCCAAGGGGTATGGCTACACCTTC.

This clone came up once. The chain combines TRBV9 with TRBJ1-2, with unresolved D. The length of the CDR3 is 16 residues. Trimming took off 3 bases at V and 2 bases at J, with 17 bases between the two ends. Per germline, CDR1 SGDLS and CDR2 YYNGEE. CDR3 sequence: CASSASPLGGNYGYTF. The CDR3 DNA is TGTGCCAGCAGCGCTAGTCCCCTCGGAGGGAACTATGGCTACACCTTC.

This chain uses TRBV28 with TRBJ1-5, with D possibly TRBD1 on 5 matching bases. The length of the CDR3 is 16 residues. V dropped 9 bases and J dropped 0 bases, with 18 bases sitting between them. The germline gives CDR1 MDHEN, CDR2 SYDVKM. Written as DNA, the CDR3 is TGTGCCAGTGTACGGGGGGGGACCCTTAGCAATCAGCCCCAGCATTTT. It translates to CASVRGGTLSNQPQHF. Using reference TRBV28 and TRBJ1-5 for the parts outside the CDR3, the full variable domain is DVKVTQSSRYLVKRTGEKVFLECVQDMDHENMFWYRQDPGLGLRLIYFSYDVKMKEKGDIPEGYSVSREKKERFSLILESASTNQTSMYLCASVRGGTLSNQPQHFGDGTRLSIL.

This clone showed up just once. This chain connects TRBV28 to TRBJ1-1, with D unresolved. The CDR3 is 14 amino acids. Trimming took 4 bases from V and 4 from J, leaving 13 bases between them. Germline assignment: CDR1 MDHEN and CDR2 SYDVKM. Here the CDR3 reads CASSWRGAVTEAFF. Written as DNA, the CDR3 is TGTGCCAGCAGTTGGCGGGGTGCAGTCACTGAAGCTTTCTTT.

This sequence joins TRBV4-1 and TRBJ1-2, with unresolved D. Trimming stripped 0 bases from V and 4 bases from J, with 9 bases between. CDR1 is MGHRA and CDR2 is YSYEKL in the germline V gene. CDR3 length: 14 amino acids. The CDR3 nucleotides are TGCGCCAGCAGCCAAGAATTCGACTTCTATGGCTACACCTTC. This codes for CASSQEFDFYGYTF.

The gene calls are TRBV3-1 (or the pseudogene TRBV3-2) and TRBJ2-5, with TRBD2 matching over 10 bases. With 0 bases clipped from V and 5 bases from J, the junction kept 9 bases outside the gene matches. The CDR3 runs 17 residues. The germline V gene has CDR1 LGHDT and CDR2 YNNKEL (reference sequence). The CDR3 is CASSQDPSAGGSETQYF. The CDR3 DNA reads as TGTGCCAGCAGCCAAGACCCCTCAGCGGGAGGGTCGGAGACCCAGTACTTC.

CDR3 DNA: TGTGCCTGGAGTCTTCTTCGGACTAGCCAAGAGACCCAGTACTTC. Translated: CAWSLLRTSQETQYF. The rearrangement uses TRBV30 and TRBJ2-5; TRBD2 matches 7 bases. The CDR3 is 15 residues long. The J segment lost 1 base and the V segment lost 2 bases, leaving 7 bases of the junction unmatched. The germline CDR1 and CDR2 sequences are GTSNPN and SVGIG (reference sequence).

The rearrangement links TRBV5-1 to TRBJ2-5; 7 positions match TRBD2. Germline loops: CDR1 SGHRS, CDR2 YFSETQ. This CDR3 has 14 amino acids. V trimming: 3 bases; J trimming: 6 bases; junction bases outside the gene matches: 8. In DNA, the CDR3 is TGCGCCAGCAGCTCGTCAACGGGGGGTCAGACCCAGTACTTC. It translates to CASSSSTGGQTQYF.

V usage is TRBV29-1 and J usage is TRBJ2-1; 7 positions match TRBD1. V was pared by 5 bases and J by 12 bases, with 7 bases of the junction left unmatched. Germline CDR1 is SQVTM and CDR2 is ANQGSEA. This CDR3 region has 11 residues. The CDR3 here is CSVNSDRVQFF. The CDR3 DNA follows: TGCAGCGTTAATAGTGACAGGGTGCAGTTCTTC.

The V gene is TRBV9, the J gene TRBJ2-3, with a weak D call TRBD2 (6 bases). From germline, CDR1 is SGDLS and CDR2 YYNGEE. Trimming took 1 base from V and 2 from J, leaving 11 bases between them. CDR3 size: 15 residues. This CDR3 reads CASSVFSGLTDTQYF. CDR3 sequence (DNA): TGTGCCAGCAGCGTATTTAGCGGCCTCACAGATACGCAGTATTTT.

Points on this clone: At one boundary the junction diverges from the germline segment, which might be a read error. Here the CDR3 DNA reads TGTGCCAGCAGTCAAGGAGGGGGAAACACCATATATTTT. This translates into CASSQGGGNTIYF. This sequence joins TRBV3-1 (or the pseudogene TRBV3-2) and TRBJ1-3, with D unresolved. Germline CDR1 LGHDT, CDR2 YNNKEL (reference sequence). There are 13 residues in the CDR3.

J is TRBJ2-3 and V is TRBV5-4; TRBD1 is a possible D gene (5 bases). The CDR3 is 14 residues long. Trimming left V 4 bases short and J 2 bases short, with 11 bases between. CDR1 is SGHNT, CDR2 YYREEE, per germline (reference sequence). CDR3 DNA: TGTGCCAGCAGCGGCGACAGAAACACAGATACGCAGTATTTT. It translates to CASSGDRNTDTQYF.

The V gene is TRBV27, the J gene TRBJ1-5, with D possibly TRBD1 on 6 matching bases. Germline V gene sequence: CDR1 MNHEY, CDR2 SMNVEV (reference sequence). Trimming took off 4 bases at V and 7 bases at J, with 17 bases between the two ends. The CDR3 runs 15 residues. The CDR3: CASSSSPQGFQPQHF. CDR3 in DNA: TGTGCCAGCAGTTCTAGCCCCCAGGGGTTCCAGCCCCAGCATTTT.

The chain links TRBV7-8 to TRBJ2-3, with a weak D call TRBD2 (6 bases). The germline CDR1 and CDR2 sequences are SGHVS and FQNEAQ. CDR3 length equals 16 residues. Trimming cost V 2 bases and J 0 bases, with 12 bases left between them. The CDR3, as DNA: TGTGCCAGCAGCTTAAGAGCGGGTCCTAGCACAGATACGCAGTATTTT. It specifies CASSLRAGPSTDTQYF. Together with reference TRBV7-8 and TRBJ2-3, the CDR3 gives the full variable domain: GAGVSQSPRYKVAKRGQDVALRCDPISGHVSLFWYQQALGQGPEFLTYFQNEAQLDKSGLPSDRFFAERPEGSVSTLKIQRTQQEDSAVYLCASSLRAGPSTDTQYFGPGTRLTVL.